The 2 T cell receptor beta chains reported below all come from one sample, sequenced in a study of cytomegalovirus exposure and HLA in healthy donors. PCR primers comprised 60 Vbeta and 13 Jbeta primers. Profiled with immunoSEQ multiplex PCR; TCRdb holds only in-frame clones, not every one. The sample includes some 180,000 clones, about 9% seen only once; the top ten take over 1%. The sample comprised PBMCs. The receptors derive from a woman aged 25 to 39 in good health and CMV-seropositive.

V and J are TRBV7-6 and TRBJ1-1; weak D call: TRBD1 (6 bases). V dropped 5 bases and J dropped 7 bases, with 20 bases sitting between them. The CDR3 length is 15 residues. Germline CDR1 is SGHVS and CDR2 is FNYEAQ. The CDR3 loop reads CASSHPRGQYSEAFF. The CDR3 DNA is TGTGCCAGCAGCCACCCGAGAGGACAGTACAGTGAAGCTTTCTTT.

This clone occurred a few times. The chain joins TRBV5-4 to TRBJ1-2, with D unresolved. Trimming removed 1 base at V and 0 bases at J, with 13 bases between. This CDR3 region has 16 residues. Germline CDR1 is SGHNT and CDR2 is YYREEE (reference sequence). The CDR3 DNA is TGTGCCAGCAGCTTGCCCCGAGCGGATACTAACTATGGCTACACCTTC. Its protein is CASSLPRADTNYGYTF.